This entry lists 27 T cell receptor beta chains sequenced from one sample in a study of blood T cell repertoires in COVID-19. Data came from immunoSEQ multiplex PCR; TCRdb stores just in-frame clones and leaves some out. In the table there are 200,000 to 300,000 clones, 84% of which are singletons. The sample was peripheral blood. Source of these receptors: a man aged 55 to 70 with acute or convalescent COVID-19.

This clone was seen more than once but under ten times. The chain carries TRBV18 and TRBJ2-7; the D is unclear. Per the germline V gene, CDR1 is KGHSH and CDR2 is LQKENI. V was pared by 0 bases and J by 2 bases, with 8 bases between. The CDR3 runs to 14 residues. In nucleotides, the CDR3 is TGTGCCAGCTCACCACCGTCCAGGACCTACGAGCAGTACTTC. Translating gives CASSPPSRTYEQYF.

The gene calls are TRBV7-2 and TRBJ2-7, with 7 nucleotides matching TRBD1. CDR1 is SGHTA and CDR2 is FQGNSA in the germline V gene. The V gene end was trimmed by 5 bases and the J gene end by 2 bases; junction bases not matched to a gene: 6. This CDR3 contains 14 residues. CDR3 DNA sequence: TGTGCCAGCAGCCCCCGACAGGGCCCCTACGAGCAGTACTTC. Translated, it gives CASSPRQGPYEQYF.

The chain is built from TRBV10-3 and TRBJ2-3; D gene unclear. Germline V lookup: CDR1 ENHRY, CDR2 SYGVKD. Between the trimmed V and J ends, which lost 2 bases and 11 bases, there was a span of 14 bases. The CDR3 is 13 amino acids. This CDR3 reads CAISEGLPHGQYF. For the CDR3, the DNA is TGTGCCATCAGTGAGGGGCTCCCCCACGGGCAGTATTTT.

The V call is TRBV5-6, the J call TRBJ1-1; D is unresolved. CDR1 and CDR2 (germline): SGHDT, YYEEEE. The CDR3 spans 13 residues. V dropped 4 bases and J dropped 4 bases, with 11 bases sitting between them. The CDR3 is CASSLAGSTEAFF. CDR3 DNA: TGTGCCAGCAGCCTCGCGGGTTCCACTGAAGCTTTCTTT. Filled out from reference TRBV5-6 and TRBJ1-1, the complete variable domain reads DAGVTQSPTHLIKTRGQQVTLRCSPKSGHDTVSWYQQALGQGPQFIFQYYEEEERQRGNFPDRFSGHQFPNYSSELNVNALLLGDSALYLCASSLAGSTEAFFGQGTRLTVV.

The V and J genes are TRBV4-2 and TRBJ2-3; the D gene is possibly TRBD1 (8 bases). Between the trimmed V and J ends, which lost 1 base and 1 base, there was a span of 21 bases. Germline V gene sequence: CDR1 LGHNA, CDR2 YNFKEQ. The CDR3 runs to 19 residues. CDR3 sequence (DNA): TGTGCCAGCAGCCAAGGGGAGGGGACAGGATACGGCGGCACAGATACGCAGTATTTT. Protein sequence: CASSQGEGTGYGGTDTQYF.

Regarding this clone: One end of the junction fails to match germline, which may point to a read error. J is TRBJ2-5 and V is TRBV7-7, with 14 nucleotides matching TRBD2. The CDR3 has 19 amino acids. Germline V CDR1 and CDR2: SSHAT, FNYEAQ (reference sequence). CDR3 loop: CASSEASPGLAGERETQYF. CDR3 DNA sequence: TGTGCTAGCAGCGAAGCGAGTCCGGGACTAGCGGGGGAACGGGAGACCCAGTACTTC.

The rearrangement links TRBV7-9 to TRBJ2-1; D possibly corresponds to TRBD2 (6 bases). CDR1 SEHNR and CDR2 FQNEAQ come from the germline V gene (reference sequence). V was clipped by 4 bases and J by 4 bases, with 17 bases between them. CDR3 size: 16 residues. CDR3 amino acids: CASSSDGGTLYNEQFF. The CDR3 bases are TGTGCCAGCAGCTCAGATGGCGGGACCCTTTACAATGAGCAGTTCTTC. Full variable domain (outside the CDR3, taken from reference TRBV7-9 and TRBJ2-1): DTGVSQNPRHKITKRGQNVTFRCDPISEHNRLYWYRQTLGQGPEFLTYFQNEAQLEKSRLLSDRFSAERPKGSFSTLEIQRTEQGDSAMYLCASSSDGGTLYNEQFFGPGTRLTVL.

This chain joins TRBV18 and TRBJ2-7, with no clear D. Germline CDR1 KGHSH, CDR2 LQKENI. The CDR3 is 16 residues long. V was pared by 3 bases and J by 7 bases, with 22 bases between. The CDR3 sequence is CASSPSFLAVSVEQYF. The CDR3, as DNA: TGTGCCAGCTCACCGTCCTTTCTTGCAGTCTCCGTAGAGCAGTACTTC.

The rearrangement uses TRBV2 and TRBJ1-1; maybe TRBD1 (6 bases). Germline V gives CDR1 SNHLY, CDR2 FYNNEI. V was cut by 2 bases and J by 1 base, with 11 bases left in between. This CDR3 comprises 15 residues. This CDR3 reads CASSERGRGNTEAFF. DNA for the CDR3: TGTGCCAGCAGTGAACGTGGCAGGGGGAACACTGAAGCTTTCTTT.

This clone was seen a single time. The gene calls are TRBV5-1 and TRBJ1-4; D ambiguous. Deletions cut 4 bases from V and 4 bases from J, with 11 bases between. The CDR3 spans 14 residues. Germline CDR1 reads SGHRS; CDR2 reads YFSETQ. The CDR3 sequence: CASSLNAGNEKLFF. CDR3 in DNA: TGCGCCAGCAGCCTCAACGCGGGTAATGAAAAACTGTTTTTT. The complete variable domain, with remaining parts taken from reference TRBV5-1 and TRBJ1-4, reads KAGVTQTPRYLIKTRGQQVTLSCSPISGHRSVSWYQQTPGQGLQFLFEYFSETQRNKGNFPGRFSGRQFSNSRSEMNVSTLELGDSALYLCASSLNAGNEKLFFGSGTQLSVL.

The chain joins TRBV30 to TRBJ1-1; D ambiguous. The V end lost 0 bases, the J end lost 10 bases, and 9 bases lay between the germline ends. The CDR3 is made up of 11 amino acids. Germline V lookup: CDR1 GTSNPN, CDR2 SVGIG (reference sequence). The CDR3 region is CAWSVRYGAFF. As DNA, the CDR3 is TGTGCCTGGAGTGTACGGTACGGAGCTTTCTTT.

A single count supports this clone. The genes are TRBV27 and TRBJ2-3, with D maybe TRBD2 (6 bases). In germline, CDR1 is MNHEY, CDR2 SMNVEV (reference sequence). The CDR3 length is 16 residues. Trimming left V 5 bases short and J 3 bases short, with 18 bases between. CDR3 residues: CASSPPLAGRTDTQYF. In nucleotides, the CDR3 is TGTGCCAGCAGTCCACCCTTGGCGGGACGGACAGATACGCAGTATTTT.

This chain links TRBV15 with TRBJ2-3, with 8 nucleotides matching TRBD2. Germline V gene sequence: CDR1 LNHNV, CDR2 YYDKDF (reference sequence). The V segment lost 0 bases and the J segment 1 base; nucleotides outside the gene matches: 6. The CDR3 sequence is 17 residues long. The CDR3 here is CATSRDLTTSGTDTQYF. Here the CDR3 DNA reads TGTGCCACCAGCAGAGATCTAACGACTAGCGGCACAGATACGCAGTATTTT.

In its sample, this clone was seen once. The chain employs TRBV18 and TRBJ2-1, with TRBD2 as a possible D gene (5 bases). The V end was cut by 2 bases, the J end by 9 bases, with 14 bases between. This CDR3 is 14 amino acids long. Germline V CDR1 and CDR2: KGHSH, LQKENI. The CDR3: CASSPVEEVGEQFF. DNA for the CDR3: TGTGCCAGCTCACCAGTGGAGGAGGTGGGTGAGCAGTTCTTC.

The chain links TRBV2 to TRBJ2-7, with D possibly TRBD1 on 5 matching bases. This CDR3 has 14 amino acids. Trimming cost V 6 bases and J 1 base, with 13 bases left between them. CDR1 and CDR2 (germline): SNHLY, FYNNEI. The CDR3 spells CASRGAILSYEQYF. The CDR3 DNA reads TGTGCCAGCAGAGGGGCCATTTTATCCTACGAGCAGTACTTC.

This clone was seen a handful of times. V usage is TRBV2 and J usage is TRBJ2-1; the D is unclear. The V gene lost 0 bases and the J gene lost 10 bases, with 13 bases spanning the gap. The germline gives CDR1 SNHLY, CDR2 FYNNEI. This CDR3 is built from 14 residues. The CDR3 nucleotides are TGTGCCAGCAGTGAAGCGACTCGCCAAACGGAGCAGTTCTTC. Its protein is CASSEATRQTEQFF.

The CDR3 DNA sequence: TGTGCCACCAGTTCAGGGCTGAACACTGAAGCTTTCTTT. Encoded protein: CATSSGLNTEAFF. The chain recombines TRBV24-1 with TRBJ1-1, with TRBD1 as a possible D gene (5 bases). The CDR3 has 13 amino acids. V lost 6 bases, J lost 0 bases, and 7 bases lay in between. CDR1 KGHDR and CDR2 SFDVKD come from the germline V gene.

The table lists this clone with a few counts. The chain employs TRBV5-4 and TRBJ1-5, with TRBD1 as a possible D gene (5 bases). Germline lookup yields CDR1 SGHNT and CDR2 YYREEE (reference sequence). With 4 bases removed from V and 9 bases from J, the gap between germline ends came to 14 bases. CDR3 length: 13 amino acids. CDR3 residues: CASSIGTQAPQHF. CDR3 nucleotide sequence: TGTGCCAGCAGCATCGGGACTCAAGCGCCCCAGCATTTT.

This chain joins TRBV7-9 and TRBJ1-2; 10 bases are shared with TRBD1. The ends lost 5 bases at V and 4 bases at J; junction bases unmatched: 10. CDR1 is SEHNR, CDR2 FQNEAQ, per germline (reference sequence). The CDR3 totals 16 residues. The CDR3 is CASSPDRGQRSYGYTF. The DNA for the CDR3 is TGTGCCAGCAGCCCCGACAGGGGGCAGAGAAGCTATGGCTACACCTTC.

The chain carries TRBV12-3 or TRBV12-4 and TRBJ1-1; 7 positions agree with TRBD1. This CDR3 spans 13 amino acids. The V segment lost 1 base and the J segment 10 bases; nucleotides outside the gene matches: 6. The CDR3, as DNA: TGTGCCAGCAGTTTAGACAGGGGCCATCTAGCTTTCTTT. This encodes CASSLDRGHLAFF.

The V and J genes are TRBV6-5 and TRBJ1-2; 9 bases align to TRBD1. The CDR3 has 14 residues. Losses at the gene ends were 8 bases for V and 6 bases for J; bases not matched to a gene: 10. Germline assignment: CDR1 MNHEY and CDR2 SVGAGI. CDR3 region: CASGSTGGGDGYTF. The DNA for the CDR3 is TGTGCCAGCGGCTCGACAGGGGGAGGCGATGGCTACACCTTC.

The J gene is TRBJ2-7, the V gene TRBV30; possible D gene TRBD1, 6 bases. V was shortened by 3 bases and J by 6 bases, with 9 bases between the two germline ends. This CDR3 comprises 11 residues. CDR1 is GTSNPN, CDR2 SVGIG, per germline (reference sequence). Here the CDR3 DNA reads TGTGCCTGGAGCTGGACAGTCGAGCAGTACTTC. It specifies CAWSWTVEQYF.

This chain joins TRBV11-3 and TRBJ2-1; TRBD1 is a possible D gene (5 bases). The CDR3 extends over 13 amino acids. CDR1 and CDR2 (germline): SGHNT, YENEEA. Trimming removed 0 bases from V and 10 bases from J, with 10 bases in between. The CDR3 sequence: CASSLESQGEQFF. In DNA form, the CDR3 reads TGTGCCAGCAGCTTAGAGTCGCAGGGCGAGCAGTTCTTC.

This clone came up once. This chain connects TRBV21-1 to TRBJ2-7; the D call of TRBD2 is as the table states it, not checked on the DNA. TRBV21-1 is an annotated pseudogene. The CDR3 is made up of 18 amino acids. This chain's CDR3 is CASSKRRHPGLAGYEQYF. The CDR3 DNA follows: TGTGCCAGCAGCAAACGGCGACATCCGGGACTAGCGGGTTACGAGCAGTACTTC.

V gene TRBV6-2 or TRBV6-3 combines with J gene TRBJ1-5; 8 nucleotides agree with TRBD1. Germline CDR1 reads MNHEY; CDR2 reads SVGEGT. With 2 bases clipped from V and 7 bases from J, the junction kept 4 bases outside the gene matches. The length of the CDR3 is 14 residues. The CDR3 DNA sequence: TGTGCCAGCAGTTACCTACAGGGGGAGCAGCCCCAGCATTTT. Protein sequence: CASSYLQGEQPQHF.

This clone was seen a handful of times. The chain carries TRBV5-1 and TRBJ2-7, with TRBD1 as a possible D gene (6 bases). Germline CDR1 reads SGHRS; CDR2 reads YFSETQ. The CDR3 totals 14 residues. Deletions cut 3 bases from V and 2 bases from J, with 12 bases between. Here the CDR3 reads CASSWTEVTYEQYF. CDR3 bases: TGCGCCAGCAGCTGGACAGAAGTAACCTACGAGCAGTACTTC.

This chain links TRBV19 with TRBJ1-5; perhaps TRBD1 as D (6 bases). V dropped 7 bases and J dropped 4 bases, with 14 bases sitting between them. Germline CDR1 LNHDA, CDR2 SQIVND (reference sequence). The CDR3 runs 14 residues. The chain's CDR3 is CASTFGTKNQPQHF. The CDR3 DNA sequence: TGTGCCAGTACTTTTGGGACAAAAAATCAGCCCCAGCATTTT.